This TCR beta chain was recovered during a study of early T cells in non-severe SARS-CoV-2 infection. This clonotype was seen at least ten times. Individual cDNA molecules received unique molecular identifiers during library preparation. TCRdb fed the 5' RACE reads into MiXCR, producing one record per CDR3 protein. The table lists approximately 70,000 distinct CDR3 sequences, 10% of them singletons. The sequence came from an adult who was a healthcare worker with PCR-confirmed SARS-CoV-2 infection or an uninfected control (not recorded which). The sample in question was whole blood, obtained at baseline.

The CDR3 nucleotides read TGTGCCAGCACCCAGGCCCCCGGGACTGAGCAGTTCTTC. Translation gives CASTQAPGTEQFF. The rearrangement joins TRBV9 to TRBJ2-1; either TRBD1 or TRBD2 may fit D (5 bases each). The CDR3 consists of 13 residues. V lost 6 bases and J lost 9, with 16 bases in between. Germline assignment: CDR1 SGDLS and CDR2 YYNGEE.